These 16 T cell receptor beta chains share one sample of origin, sequenced in a study of cytomegalovirus exposure and HLA in healthy donors. Assay: immunoSEQ multiplex PCR; the TCRdb copy retains only in-frame clones and omits some. The sample has 60,000 to 85,000 clones, under 96% seen once; the top ten hold 4.5%. The sequencing input was PBMCs. These receptor sequences come from a woman in her late teens or twenties in good health and CMV-seropositive.

The rearrangement uses TRBV10-3 and TRBJ2-7, with 7 bases fitting TRBD2. The germline V gene has CDR1 ENHRY and CDR2 SYGVKD. The V segment lost 2 bases and the J segment 8 bases; nucleotides outside the gene matches: 9. The CDR3 is 14 residues long. CDR3 protein: CAISEEVKREKQYF. CDR3 nucleotide sequence: TGTGCCATCAGTGAGGAGGTGAAGCGGGAAAAGCAGTACTTC.

This rearrangement joins TRBV10-2 to TRBJ2-3; 9 bases fit TRBD2. V lost 5 bases and J lost 1; bases outside the gene matches: 4. The CDR3 consists of 15 residues. From germline, CDR1 is WSHSY and CDR2 SAAADI. The CDR3 nucleotides are TGCGCCAGCAGTCTTGCGGGAGGGGGCACAGATACGCAGTATTTT. Protein product: CASSLAGGGTDTQYF.

The rearrangement joins TRBV7-8 to TRBJ2-5; 8 bases are a match to TRBD2. V shed 5 bases and J 4 bases; nucleotides not matched to a gene: 9. Germline CDR1 SGHVS, CDR2 FQNEAQ. CDR3 length: 15 residues. The CDR3, as DNA: TGTGCCAGCAGCCAAGCGGGACTAGTTGGAGAGACCCAGTACTTC. It codes for CASSQAGLVGETQYF.

The chain uses TRBV27 and TRBJ1-2; 9 positions agree with TRBD1. Germline V lookup: CDR1 MNHEY, CDR2 SMNVEV (reference sequence). V shed 5 bases and J 4 bases; nucleotides not matched to a gene: 8. The CDR3 is 15 residues long. This CDR3 reads CASSPIDRGFYGYTF. DNA of the CDR3: TGTGCCAGCAGTCCGATTGACAGGGGGTTCTATGGCTACACCTTC.

The V call is TRBV28, the J call TRBJ2-7; 11 bases fit TRBD2. There are 14 residues in the CDR3. V was clipped by 6 bases and J by 2 bases; unmatched bases: 3. CDR1 is MDHEN, CDR2 SYDVKM, per germline. The CDR3 DNA is TGTGCCAGCAGGCCTAGCGGGAGGCCCTACGAGCAGTACTTC. Amino acids: CASRPSGRPYEQYF.

This sequence joins TRBV28 and TRBJ2-5; 7 bases align to TRBD2. The CDR3 runs to 13 residues. Germline CDR1 reads MDHEN; CDR2 reads SYDVKM. V was pared by 6 bases and J by 2 bases, with 3 bases of the junction left unmatched. The CDR3 DNA follows: TGTGCCAGCAGGCGTAGCGGGCAAGAGACCCAGTACTTC. It is translated as CASRRSGQETQYF.

CDR3 loop: CASSGRLAGAKNIQYF. CDR3 coding DNA: TGTGCCAGCAGCGGGAGACTAGCGGGAGCCAAAAACATTCAGTACTTC. This rearrangement joins TRBV7-8 to TRBJ2-4; 10 bases are shared with TRBD2. The CDR3 runs to 16 residues. With V trimmed by 5 bases and J by 0 bases, 4 bases remained unmatched. CDR1 is SGHVS and CDR2 is FQNEAQ in the germline V gene.

This clone was seen a single time. J is TRBJ1-4 and V is TRBV30, with 10 bases lining up with TRBD1. Germline loops: CDR1 GTSNPN, CDR2 SVGIG (reference sequence). The junction had 0 bases not matched to a gene; V was cut back by 3 bases and J by 5 bases. CDR3 length: 13 amino acids. In DNA, the CDR3 is TGTGCCTGGAGGGGACAGGGGAATGAAAAACTGTTTTTT. This gives the protein CAWRGQGNEKLFF. Looking up the rest from reference TRBV30 and TRBJ1-4 gives the full variable domain: SQTIHQWPATLVQPVGSPLSLECTVEGTSNPNLYWYRQAAGRGLQLLFYSVGIGQISSEVPQNLSASRPQDRQFILSSKKLLLSDSGFYLCAWRGQGNEKLFFGSGTQLSVL.

The chain links TRBV2 to TRBJ2-1; 8 bases align to TRBD2. CDR1 is SNHLY and CDR2 is FYNNEI in the germline V gene. V lost 2 bases to trimming and J lost 5 bases; unmatched junction nucleotides: 5. This CDR3 comprises 15 residues. The chain's CDR3 is CASSEPGGRHNEQFF. In nucleotides, the CDR3 is TGTGCCAGCAGTGAACCCGGCGGGAGGCACAATGAGCAGTTCTTC.

The chain carries TRBV10-3 and TRBJ2-1; D remains unclear. Germline V gives CDR1 ENHRY, CDR2 SYGVKD. CDR3 length: 14 residues. The germline V and J ends were trimmed by 0 bases and 4 bases, with 7 bases remaining between them. For the CDR3, the DNA is TGTGCCATCAGTGAGTCCCGCGGATACAATGAGCAGTTCTTC. This codes for CAISESRGYNEQFF.

This clone was counted once. The V gene is TRBV28, the J gene TRBJ2-7; a weak D match, TRBD1 (6 bases). Per germline, CDR1 MDHEN and CDR2 SYDVKM. The V end lost 5 bases, the J end lost 0 bases, and 14 bases lay between the germline ends. The CDR3 sequence is 15 residues long. The CDR3 coding sequence is TGTGCCAGCAGTCGCCGGACAGTTCCCTCCTACGAGCAGTACTTC. Translating gives CASSRRTVPSYEQYF.

The J gene is TRBJ2-1, the V gene TRBV5-6; the match to TRBD2 covers 8 bases. Germline trimming cut 4 bases from V and 9 bases from J; bases unmatched to any gene: 12. The length of the CDR3 is 15 residues. Looked up from germline, CDR1 is SGHDT and CDR2 is YYEEEE. The CDR3 sequence: CASSMFTGGPGEQFF. CDR3 nucleotides: TGTGCCAGCAGCATGTTTACGGGAGGGCCTGGTGAGCAGTTCTTC.

This rearrangement joins TRBV10-2 to TRBJ2-7, with 8 bases that match TRBD2. From germline, CDR1 is WSHSY and CDR2 SAAADI. The CDR3 covers 15 residues. V lost 6 bases to trimming and J lost 0 bases; unmatched junction nucleotides: 7. Written as DNA, the CDR3 is TGCGCCAGCAGGCCAGCGGGAGCCAGCTCCTACGAGCAGTACTTC. Residues: CASRPAGASSYEQYF.

The chain carries TRBV7-3 and TRBJ2-3; 9 bases are shared with TRBD2. Germline CDR1 is SGHTA and CDR2 is FQGTGA. The CDR3 runs to 17 residues. V gave up 0 bases and J gave up 3 bases; unmatched junction bases: 7. CDR3 bases: TGTGCCAGCAGCTTAACGGGCGCGGGAGGGCCGACAGATACGCAGTATTTT. As protein: CASSLTGAGGPTDTQYF. The full variable domain, rest sourced from reference TRBV7-3 and TRBJ2-3, is GAGVSQTPSNKVTEKGKYVELRCDPISGHTALYWYRQSLGQGPEFLIYFQGTGAADDSGLPNDRFFAVRPEGSVSTLKIQRTERGDSAVYLCASSLTGAGGPTDTQYFGPGTRLTVL.

This chain joins TRBV6-5 and TRBJ2-7; TRBD1 matches at 7 bases. Germline V gene data show CDR1 as MNHEY and CDR2 as SVGAGI. This CDR3 comprises 15 residues. V shed 2 bases, J shed 5 bases, and the junction held 9 bases outside the gene matches. The DNA for the CDR3 is TGTGCCAGCAGTTACCGCTTGGGACAGCAGAACGAGCAGTACTTC. Its protein product is CASSYRLGQQNEQYF.

The gene calls are TRBV2 and TRBJ1-2; D remains unclear. Per germline, CDR1 SNHLY and CDR2 FYNNEI. The CDR3 spans 14 residues. The V gene lost 2 bases and the J gene lost 5 bases, with 12 bases spanning the gap. In DNA form, the CDR3 reads TGTGCCAGCAGTGAACGTGTTGAACTTTATGGCTACACCTTC. This sequence encodes CASSERVELYGYTF.